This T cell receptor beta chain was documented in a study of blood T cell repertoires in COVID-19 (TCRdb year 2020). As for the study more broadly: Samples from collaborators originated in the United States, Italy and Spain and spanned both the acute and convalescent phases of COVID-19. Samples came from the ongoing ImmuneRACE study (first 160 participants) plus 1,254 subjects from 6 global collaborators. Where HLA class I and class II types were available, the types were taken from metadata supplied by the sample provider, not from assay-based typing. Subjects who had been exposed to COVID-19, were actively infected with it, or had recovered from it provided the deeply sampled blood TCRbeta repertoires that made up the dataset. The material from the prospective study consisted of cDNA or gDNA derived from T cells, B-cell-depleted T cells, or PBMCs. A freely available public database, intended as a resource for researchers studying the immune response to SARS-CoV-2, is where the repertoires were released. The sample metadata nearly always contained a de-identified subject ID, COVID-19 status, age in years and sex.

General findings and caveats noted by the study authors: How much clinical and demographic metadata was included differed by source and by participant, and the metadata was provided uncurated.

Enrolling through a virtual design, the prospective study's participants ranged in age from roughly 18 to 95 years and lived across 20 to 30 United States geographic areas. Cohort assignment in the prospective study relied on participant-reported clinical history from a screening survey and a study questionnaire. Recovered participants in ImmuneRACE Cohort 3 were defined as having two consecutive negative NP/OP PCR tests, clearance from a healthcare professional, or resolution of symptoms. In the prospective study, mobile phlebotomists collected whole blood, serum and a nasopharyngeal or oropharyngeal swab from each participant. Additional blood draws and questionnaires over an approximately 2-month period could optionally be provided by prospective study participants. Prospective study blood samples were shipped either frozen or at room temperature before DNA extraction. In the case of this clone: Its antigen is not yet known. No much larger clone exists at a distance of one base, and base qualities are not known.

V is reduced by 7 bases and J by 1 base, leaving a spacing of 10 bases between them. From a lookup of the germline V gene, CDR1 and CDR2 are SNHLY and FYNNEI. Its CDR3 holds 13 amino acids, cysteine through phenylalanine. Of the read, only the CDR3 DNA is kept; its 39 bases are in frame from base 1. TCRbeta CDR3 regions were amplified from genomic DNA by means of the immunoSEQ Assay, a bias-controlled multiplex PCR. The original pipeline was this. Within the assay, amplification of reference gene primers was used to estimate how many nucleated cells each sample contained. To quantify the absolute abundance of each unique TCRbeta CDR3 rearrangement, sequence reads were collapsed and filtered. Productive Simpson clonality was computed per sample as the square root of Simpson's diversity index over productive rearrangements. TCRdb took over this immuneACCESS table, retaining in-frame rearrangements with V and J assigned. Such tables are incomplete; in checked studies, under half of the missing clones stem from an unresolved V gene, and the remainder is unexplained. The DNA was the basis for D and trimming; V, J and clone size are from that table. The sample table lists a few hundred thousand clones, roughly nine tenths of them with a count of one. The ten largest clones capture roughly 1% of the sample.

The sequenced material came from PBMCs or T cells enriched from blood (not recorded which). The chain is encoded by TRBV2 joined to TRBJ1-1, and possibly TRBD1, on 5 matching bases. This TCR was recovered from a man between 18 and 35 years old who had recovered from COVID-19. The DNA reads TGTGCCAGCAAGGAGACAGCGAACACTGAAGCTTTCTTT. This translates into CASKETANTEAFF.